This TCR beta chain was obtained from a study of beta chain features in type 1 diabetes. One heparinised draw of blood, averaging about 116 mL, came from each donor. This clone was seen more than once but under ten times. Germline values: CDR1 ENHRY, CDR2 SYGVKD. The CDR3 length is 13 residues. Trimming removed 7 bases from V and 6 bases from J; junction bases left unmatched: 6. The whole isolated RNA underwent reverse transcription, so sequencing captured expressed TCRB transcripts. Deep immunoSEQ sequencing covered naive, central memory and regulatory T cell samples. Data came from immunoSEQ multiplex PCR; TCRdb stores just in-frame clones and leaves some out. The sample carries 300,000 to 400,000 clones, less than 10% recorded once.

Sequencing was carried out using central memory CD4+ T cells from blood. This sequence was found in a woman aged 18-29 years in good health. This chain uses TRBV10-3 with TRBJ2-1, with 7 bases aligning to TRBD1. The CDR3 loop reads CAIKGTVSNEQFF. In DNA, the CDR3 is TGTGCCATCAAGGGGACAGTGTCCAATGAGCAGTTCTTC.